The T cell receptor (beta chain) under discussion was sequenced for a study of T-cell reconstitution after alpha-beta-depleted transplantation in children. During its preparation, the TCRbeta library received unique molecular identifiers. Each CDR3 protein gets one entry after TCRdb re-called the PCR reads with MiXCR. This table holds some 600,000 distinct CDR3 sequences, 16% found once. This clonotype was seen at least ten times. Here the sequenced sample was PBMCs from the stem cell graft donor, taken from the stem cell graft. The clonotype was recovered from a human donor who donated a stem cell graft to a child with acute myeloid leukemia.

In DNA form, the CDR3 reads TGCAGTGCAAGGACAGGGGACTATCAGCCCCAGCATTTT. This sequence encodes CSARTGDYQPQHF. This chain uses TRBV20-1 with TRBJ1-5; 9 bases match TRBD1. J gave up 5 bases and V 6 bases, and 5 bases lay outside the gene matches. The length of the CDR3 is 13 residues. CDR1 and CDR2 (germline): DFQATT, SNEGSKA (reference sequence).